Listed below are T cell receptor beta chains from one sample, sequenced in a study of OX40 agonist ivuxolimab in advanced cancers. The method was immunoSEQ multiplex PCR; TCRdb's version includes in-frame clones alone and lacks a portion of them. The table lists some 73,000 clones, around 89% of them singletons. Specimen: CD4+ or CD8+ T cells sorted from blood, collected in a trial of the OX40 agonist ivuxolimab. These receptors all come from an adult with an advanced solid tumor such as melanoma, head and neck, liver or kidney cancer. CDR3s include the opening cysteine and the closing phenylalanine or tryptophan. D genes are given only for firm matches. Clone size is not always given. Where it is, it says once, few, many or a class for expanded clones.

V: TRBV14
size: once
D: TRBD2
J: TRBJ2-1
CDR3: CASSQGLAYNEQFF
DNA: TGTGCCAGCAGCCAGGGACTAGCGTACAATGAGCAGTTCTTC

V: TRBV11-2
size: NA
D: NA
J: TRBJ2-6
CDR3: CASSPIRGSASGANVLTF
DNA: TGTGCCAGCAGTCCGATAAGGGGATCCGCCTCTGGGGCCAACGTCCTGACTTTC

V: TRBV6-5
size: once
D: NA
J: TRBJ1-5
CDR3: CASRREINQPQHF
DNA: TGTGCCAGCCGGCGGGAAATCAATCAGCCCCAGCATTTT

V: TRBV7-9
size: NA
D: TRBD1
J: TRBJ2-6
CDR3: CASSLGTGIGANVLTF
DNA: TGTGCCAGCAGCTTAGGGACAGGGATTGGGGCCAACGTCCTGACTTTC

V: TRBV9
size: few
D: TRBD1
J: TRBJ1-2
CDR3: CASSARDRPRADGYTF
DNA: TGTGCCAGCAGCGCCCGGGACAGGCCTCGAGCGGATGGCTACACCTTC

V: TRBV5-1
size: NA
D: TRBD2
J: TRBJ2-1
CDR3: CASSRGTSGRGYNEQFF
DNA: TGCGCCAGCAGCAGAGGGACTAGCGGGAGGGGGTACAATGAGCAGTTCTTC

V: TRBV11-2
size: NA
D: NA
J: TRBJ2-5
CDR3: CASSQVQETQYF
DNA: TGTGCCAGCAGTCAAGTCCAAGAGACCCAGTACTTC

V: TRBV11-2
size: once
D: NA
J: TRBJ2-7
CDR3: CASSLVGTGDEQYF
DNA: TGTGCCAGCAGCTTAGTCGGGACGGGCGACGAGCAGTACTTC

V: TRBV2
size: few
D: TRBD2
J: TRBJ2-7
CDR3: CAIGLAGGFYEQYF
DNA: TGTGCCATAGGACTAGCGGGAGGTTTTTACGAGCAGTACTTC

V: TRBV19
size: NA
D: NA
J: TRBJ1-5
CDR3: CASSIVEKKHQPQHF
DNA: TGTGCCAGTAGTATAGTGGAGAAGAAGCATCAGCCCCAGCATTTT

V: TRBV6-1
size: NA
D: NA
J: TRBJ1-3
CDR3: CASREMISSGNTIYF
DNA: TGTGCCAGCAGGGAGATGATTAGCTCTGGAAACACCATATATTTT

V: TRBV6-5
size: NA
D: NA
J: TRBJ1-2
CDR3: CASSYSQTIDGYTF
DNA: TGTGCCAGCAGTTACTCGCAGACCATCGACGGCTACACCTTC

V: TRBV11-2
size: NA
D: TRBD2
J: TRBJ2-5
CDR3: CASSLQTSGETQYF
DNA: TGTGCCAGCAGCCTCCAGACTAGCGGAGAGACCCAGTACTTC

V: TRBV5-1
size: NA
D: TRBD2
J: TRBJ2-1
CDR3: CASSLLGSGISYNEQFF
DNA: TGCGCCAGCAGCTTGTTAGGTAGCGGGATCTCCTACAATGAGCAGTTCTTC

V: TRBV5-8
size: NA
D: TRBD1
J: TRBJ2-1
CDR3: CASSYRTGDEQFF
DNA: TGTGCCAGCAGCTACAGGACAGGGGATGAGCAGTTCTTC

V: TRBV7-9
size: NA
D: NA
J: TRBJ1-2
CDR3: CASSLVTQYGYTF
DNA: TGTGCCAGCAGCTTAGTGACACAGTATGGCTACACCTTC

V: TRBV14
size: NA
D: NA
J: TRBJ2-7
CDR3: CASSLSGARSYEQYF
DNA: TGTGCCAGCAGTCTCTCAGGGGCTCGCTCCTACGAGCAGTACTTC

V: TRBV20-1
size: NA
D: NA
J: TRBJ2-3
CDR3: CSARVSNTQYF
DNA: TGCAGTGCTAGAGTGTCTAATACGCAGTATTTT

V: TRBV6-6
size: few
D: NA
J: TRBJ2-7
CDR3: CASSLGHQRGYEQYF
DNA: TGTGCCAGCAGCCTAGGACACCAAAGAGGCTACGAGCAGTACTTC